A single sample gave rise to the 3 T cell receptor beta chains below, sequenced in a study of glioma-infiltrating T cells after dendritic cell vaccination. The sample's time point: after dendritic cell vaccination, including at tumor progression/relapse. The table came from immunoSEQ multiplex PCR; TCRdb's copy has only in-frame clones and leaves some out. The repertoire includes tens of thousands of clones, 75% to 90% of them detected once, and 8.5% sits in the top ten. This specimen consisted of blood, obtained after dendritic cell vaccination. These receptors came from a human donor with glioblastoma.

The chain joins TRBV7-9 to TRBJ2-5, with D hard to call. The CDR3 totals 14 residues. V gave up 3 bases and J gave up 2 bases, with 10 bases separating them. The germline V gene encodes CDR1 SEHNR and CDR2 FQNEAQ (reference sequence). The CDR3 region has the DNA TGTGCCAGCAGCTTCTGGTCACTACAAGAGACCCAGTACTTC. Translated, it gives CASSFWSLQETQYF.

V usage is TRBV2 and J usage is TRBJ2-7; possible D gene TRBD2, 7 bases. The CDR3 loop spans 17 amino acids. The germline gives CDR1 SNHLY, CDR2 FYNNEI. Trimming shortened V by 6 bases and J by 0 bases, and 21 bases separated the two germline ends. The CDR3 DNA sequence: TGTGCCAGCAGGCCCCTTTGGGGGGGGGCCAGCTCCTACGAGCAGTACTTC. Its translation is CASRPLWGGASSYEQYF.

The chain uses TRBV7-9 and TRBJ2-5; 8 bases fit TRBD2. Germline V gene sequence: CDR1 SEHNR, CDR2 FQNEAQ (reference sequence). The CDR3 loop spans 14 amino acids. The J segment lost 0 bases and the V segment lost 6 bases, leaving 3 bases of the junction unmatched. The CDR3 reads CASSLTSDQETQYF. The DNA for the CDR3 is TGTGCCAGCAGTCTGACTAGCGACCAAGAGACCCAGTACTTC.